This record looks at one T cell receptor (beta chain) sequence and its context. Antigen specificity is unknown. V was shortened by 1 base and J by 4 bases, with 14 bases between the two germline ends. This CDR3 comprises 15 residues. Germline V lookup: CDR1 SGHDT, CDR2 YYEEEE. The data belong to a study of CD4 T cells in relation to SARS-CoV-2 and coronaviruses. Study results and limitations: Crossreactive clones expanded significantly less to SARS-CoV-2 than monoreactive clones. Crossreactivity was assessed only for spike protein, not other viral proteins.

Sequenced by immunoSEQ multiplex PCR; TCRdb stores in-frame clones only, minus some. The table shows some 40,000 clones, with around 85% occurring only once. The sequence derives from an adult with COVID-19. This chain links TRBV5-6 with TRBJ1-2; D not resolved. Sequenced: memory CD4+ T cells from PBMCs. Here the CDR3 DNA reads TGTGCCAGCAGCTTGAGTCAGCTAAGTACCTATGGCTACACCTTC. Translating gives CASSLSQLSTYGYTF.